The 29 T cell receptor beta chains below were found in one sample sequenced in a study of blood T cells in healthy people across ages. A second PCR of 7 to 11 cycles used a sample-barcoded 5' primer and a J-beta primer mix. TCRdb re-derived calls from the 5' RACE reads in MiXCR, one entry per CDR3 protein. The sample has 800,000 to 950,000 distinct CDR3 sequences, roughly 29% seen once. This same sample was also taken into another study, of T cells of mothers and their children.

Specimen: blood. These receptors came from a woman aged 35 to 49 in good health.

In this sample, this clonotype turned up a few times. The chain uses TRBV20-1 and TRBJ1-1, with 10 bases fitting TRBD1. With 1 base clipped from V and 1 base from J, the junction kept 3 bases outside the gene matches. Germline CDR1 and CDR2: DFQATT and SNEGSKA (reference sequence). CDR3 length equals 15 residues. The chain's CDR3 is CSARGQGAKNTEAFF. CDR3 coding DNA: TGCAGTGCTAGAGGACAGGGGGCTAAGAACACTGAAGCTTTCTTT.

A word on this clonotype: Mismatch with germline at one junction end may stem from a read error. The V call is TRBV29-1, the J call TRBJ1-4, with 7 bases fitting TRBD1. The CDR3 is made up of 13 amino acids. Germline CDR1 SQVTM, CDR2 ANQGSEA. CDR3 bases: TGCAGCGTTTCACAGGGGTCTAATGAAAAACGGTTTTTT. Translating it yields CSVSQGSNEKRFF.

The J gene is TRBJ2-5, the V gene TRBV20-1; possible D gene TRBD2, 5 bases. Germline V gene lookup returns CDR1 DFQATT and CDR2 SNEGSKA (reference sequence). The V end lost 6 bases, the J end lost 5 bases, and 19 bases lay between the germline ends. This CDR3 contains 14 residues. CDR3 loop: CSAITRNLPETQYF. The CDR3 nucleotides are TGCAGTGCGATAACTAGGAACCTACCGGAGACCCAGTACTTC.

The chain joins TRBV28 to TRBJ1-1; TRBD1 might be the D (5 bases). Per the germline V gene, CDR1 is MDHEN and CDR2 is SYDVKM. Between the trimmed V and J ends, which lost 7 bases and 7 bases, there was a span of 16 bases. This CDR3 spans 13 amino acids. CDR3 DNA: TGTGCCAGCAATTACGTCCAGGGCGGTGAAGCTTTCTTT. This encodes CASNYVQGGEAFF.

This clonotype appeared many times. The CDR3 DNA is TGCGCCAGCAGCCAGGCTTTAGCGGGGGGTCTCTACAATGAGCAGTTCTTC. As protein: CASSQALAGGLYNEQFF. This chain uses TRBV4-1 with TRBJ2-1, with 10 bases aligning to TRBD2. CDR3 length equals 17 residues. V shed 3 bases, J shed 3 bases, and the junction held 8 bases outside the gene matches. Germline V gives CDR1 MGHRA, CDR2 YSYEKL.

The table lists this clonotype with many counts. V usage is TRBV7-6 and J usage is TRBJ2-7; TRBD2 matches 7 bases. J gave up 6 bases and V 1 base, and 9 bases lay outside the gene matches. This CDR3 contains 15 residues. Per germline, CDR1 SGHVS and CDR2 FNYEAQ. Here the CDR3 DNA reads TGTGCCAGCAGCTTAGGTCGCGAATGGGGGGGCGAGCAGTACTTC. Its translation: CASSLGREWGGEQYF.

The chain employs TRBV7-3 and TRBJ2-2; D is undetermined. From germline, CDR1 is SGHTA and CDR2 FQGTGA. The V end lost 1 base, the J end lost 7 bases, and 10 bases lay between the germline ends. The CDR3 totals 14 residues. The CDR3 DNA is TGTGCCAGCAGCTTAAACGCTGCGGTCGGGGAGCTGTTTTTT. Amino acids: CASSLNAAVGELFF.

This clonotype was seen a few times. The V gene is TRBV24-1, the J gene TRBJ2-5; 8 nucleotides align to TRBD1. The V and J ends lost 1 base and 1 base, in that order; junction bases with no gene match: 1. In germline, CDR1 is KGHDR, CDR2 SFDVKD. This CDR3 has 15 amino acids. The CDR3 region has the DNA TGTGCCACCAGTGATTTCGGACAGGGCCAAGAGACCCAGTACTTC. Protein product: CATSDFGQGQETQYF.

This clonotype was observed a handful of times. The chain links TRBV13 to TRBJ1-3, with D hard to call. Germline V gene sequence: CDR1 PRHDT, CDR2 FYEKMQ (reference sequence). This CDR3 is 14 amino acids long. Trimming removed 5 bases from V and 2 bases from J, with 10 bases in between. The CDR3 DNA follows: TGTGCCAGCAGCCTCCGGGATACTGGAAACACCATATATTTT. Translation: CASSLRDTGNTIYF.

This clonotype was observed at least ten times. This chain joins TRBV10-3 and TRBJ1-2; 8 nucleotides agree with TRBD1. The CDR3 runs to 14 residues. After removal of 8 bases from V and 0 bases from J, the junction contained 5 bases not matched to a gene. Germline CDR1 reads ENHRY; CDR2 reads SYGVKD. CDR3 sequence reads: CAIASDRANYGYTF. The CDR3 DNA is TGTGCCATCGCGTCGGACAGGGCTAACTATGGCTACACCTTC.

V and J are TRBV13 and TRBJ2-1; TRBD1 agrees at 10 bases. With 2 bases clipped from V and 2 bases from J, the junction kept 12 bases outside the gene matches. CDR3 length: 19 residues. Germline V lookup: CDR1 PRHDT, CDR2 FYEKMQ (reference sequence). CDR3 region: CASSLLLGTGDGPYNEQFF. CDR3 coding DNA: TGTGCCAGCAGCTTATTGCTGGGGACAGGGGATGGCCCCTACAATGAGCAGTTCTTC.

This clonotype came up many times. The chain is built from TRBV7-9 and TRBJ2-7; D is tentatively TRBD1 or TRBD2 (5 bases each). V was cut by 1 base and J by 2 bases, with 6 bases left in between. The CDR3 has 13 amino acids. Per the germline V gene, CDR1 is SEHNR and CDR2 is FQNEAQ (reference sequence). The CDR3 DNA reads TGTGCCAGCAGCTTAGGGGACCCCTACGAGCAGTACTTC. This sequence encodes CASSLGDPYEQYF.

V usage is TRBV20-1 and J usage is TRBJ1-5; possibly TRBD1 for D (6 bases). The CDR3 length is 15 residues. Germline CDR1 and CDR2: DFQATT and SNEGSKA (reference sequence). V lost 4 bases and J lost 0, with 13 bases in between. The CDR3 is CSATGQRSSNQPQHF. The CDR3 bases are TGCAGTGCTACAGGACAGAGAAGTAGCAATCAGCCCCAGCATTTT.

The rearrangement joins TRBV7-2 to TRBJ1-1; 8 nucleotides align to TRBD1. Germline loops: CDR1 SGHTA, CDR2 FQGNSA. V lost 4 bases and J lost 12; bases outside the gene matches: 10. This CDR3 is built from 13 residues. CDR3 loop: CASSYHSQGETFF. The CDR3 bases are TGTGCCAGCAGCTACCATTCACAGGGGGAAACTTTCTTT.

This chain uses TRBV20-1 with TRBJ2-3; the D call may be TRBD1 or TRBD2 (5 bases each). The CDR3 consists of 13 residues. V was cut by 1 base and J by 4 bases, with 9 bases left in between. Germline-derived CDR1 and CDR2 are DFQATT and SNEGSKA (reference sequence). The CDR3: CSARVQGPDTQYF. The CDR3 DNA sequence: TGCAGTGCTAGAGTCCAGGGACCAGATACGCAGTATTTT.

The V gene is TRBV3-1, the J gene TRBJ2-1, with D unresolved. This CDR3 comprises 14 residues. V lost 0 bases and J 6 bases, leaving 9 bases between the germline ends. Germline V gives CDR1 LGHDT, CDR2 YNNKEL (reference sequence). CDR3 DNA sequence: TGTGCCAGCAGCCAAGATTCCATTTCCAATGAGCAGTTCTTC. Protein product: CASSQDSISNEQFF.

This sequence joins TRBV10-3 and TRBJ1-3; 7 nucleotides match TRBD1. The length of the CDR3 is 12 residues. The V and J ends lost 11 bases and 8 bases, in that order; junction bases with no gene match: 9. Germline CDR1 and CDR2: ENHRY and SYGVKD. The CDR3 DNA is TGTGCCGTCGGACAGGCTGCAGACACCATATATTTT. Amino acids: CAVGQAADTIYF.

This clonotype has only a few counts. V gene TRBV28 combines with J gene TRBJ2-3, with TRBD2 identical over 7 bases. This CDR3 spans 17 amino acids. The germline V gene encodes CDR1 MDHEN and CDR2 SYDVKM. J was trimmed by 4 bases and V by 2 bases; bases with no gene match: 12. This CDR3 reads CASSLEEAGVLSDTQYF. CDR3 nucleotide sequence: TGTGCCAGCAGTTTAGAAGAGGCGGGAGTCTTGTCAGATACGCAGTATTTT. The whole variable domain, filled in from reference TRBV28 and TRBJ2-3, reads DVKVTQSSRYLVKRTGEKVFLECVQDMDHENMFWYRQDPGLGLRLIYFSYDVKMKEKGDIPEGYSVSREKKERFSLILESASTNQTSMYLCASSLEEAGVLSDTQYFGPGTRLTVL.

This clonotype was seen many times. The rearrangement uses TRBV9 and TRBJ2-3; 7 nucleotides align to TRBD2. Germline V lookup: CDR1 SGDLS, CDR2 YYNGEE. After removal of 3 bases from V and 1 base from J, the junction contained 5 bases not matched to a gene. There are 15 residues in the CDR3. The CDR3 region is CASSALGGGTDTQYF. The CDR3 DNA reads TGTGCCAGCAGCGCCCTTGGGGGGGGCACAGATACGCAGTATTTT.

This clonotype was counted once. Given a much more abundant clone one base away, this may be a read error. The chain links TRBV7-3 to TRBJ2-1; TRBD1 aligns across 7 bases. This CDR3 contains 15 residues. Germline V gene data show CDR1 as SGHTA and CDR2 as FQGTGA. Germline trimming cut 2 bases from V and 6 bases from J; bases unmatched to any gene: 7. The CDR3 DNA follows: TGTGCCAGCAGCTTATATAGCAGGGGGAGCAATGAGCAGTTCTTC. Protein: CASSLYSRGSNEQFF. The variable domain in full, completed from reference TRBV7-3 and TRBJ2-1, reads GAGVSQTPSNKVTEKGKYVELRCDPISGHTALYWYRQSLGQGPEFLIYFQGTGAADDSGLPNDRFFAVRPEGSVSTLKIQRTERGDSAVYLCASSLYSRGSNEQFFGPGTRLTVL.

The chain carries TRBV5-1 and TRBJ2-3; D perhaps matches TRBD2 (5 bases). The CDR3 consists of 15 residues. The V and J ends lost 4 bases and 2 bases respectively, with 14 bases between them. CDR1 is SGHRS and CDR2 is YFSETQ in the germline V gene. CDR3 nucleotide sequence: TGCGCCAGCAGCCCCCGGGATTCCGACACAGATACGCAGTATTTT. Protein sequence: CASSPRDSDTDTQYF.

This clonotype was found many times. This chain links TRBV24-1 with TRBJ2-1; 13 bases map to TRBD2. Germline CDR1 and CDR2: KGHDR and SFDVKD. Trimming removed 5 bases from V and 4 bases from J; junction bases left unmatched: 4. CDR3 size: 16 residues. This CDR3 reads CATSVGTSGAYNEQFF. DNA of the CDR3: TGTGCCACCAGTGTCGGGACTAGCGGGGCTTACAATGAGCAGTTCTTC.

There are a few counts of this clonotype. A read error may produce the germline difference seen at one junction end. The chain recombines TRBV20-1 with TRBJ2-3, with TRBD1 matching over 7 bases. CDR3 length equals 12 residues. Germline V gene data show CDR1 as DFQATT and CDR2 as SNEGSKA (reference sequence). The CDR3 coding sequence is TGCAGTCCTAGAGGGGGCACAGATACGCGGTATTTT. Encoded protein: CSPRGGTDTRYF.

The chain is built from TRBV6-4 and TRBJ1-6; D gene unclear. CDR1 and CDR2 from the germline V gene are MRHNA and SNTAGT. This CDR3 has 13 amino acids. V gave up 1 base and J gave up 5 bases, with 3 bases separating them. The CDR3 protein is CASSDLDNSPLHF. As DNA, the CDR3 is TGTGCCAGCAGTGACTTAGATAATTCACCCCTCCACTTT.

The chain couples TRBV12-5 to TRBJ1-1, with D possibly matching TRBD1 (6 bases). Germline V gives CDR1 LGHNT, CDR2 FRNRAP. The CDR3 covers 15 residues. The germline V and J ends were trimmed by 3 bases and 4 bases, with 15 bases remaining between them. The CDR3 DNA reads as TGTGCTAGTGGTTTAAATACAGGGTTTGGCACTGAAGCTTTCTTT. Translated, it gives CASGLNTGFGTEAFF.

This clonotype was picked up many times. CDR3 bases: TGTGCCAGCAGGCCCACTAGCGGGGGATTTACCTACGAGCAGTACTTC. Its translation is CASRPTSGGFTYEQYF. J is TRBJ2-7 and V is TRBV6-2 or TRBV6-3; TRBD2 matches 11 bases. Germline trimming cut 6 bases from V and 2 bases from J; bases unmatched to any gene: 9. This CDR3 is built from 16 residues. Germline V gene sequence: CDR1 MNHEY, CDR2 SVGEGT.

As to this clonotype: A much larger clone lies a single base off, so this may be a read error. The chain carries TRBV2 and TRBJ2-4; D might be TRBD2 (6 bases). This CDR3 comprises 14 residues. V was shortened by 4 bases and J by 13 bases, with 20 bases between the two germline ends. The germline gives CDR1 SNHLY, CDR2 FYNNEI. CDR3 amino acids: CASSAERMGGEQYF. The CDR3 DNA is TGTGCCAGCAGTGCGGAGCGCATGGGGGGTGAGCAGTACTTC.

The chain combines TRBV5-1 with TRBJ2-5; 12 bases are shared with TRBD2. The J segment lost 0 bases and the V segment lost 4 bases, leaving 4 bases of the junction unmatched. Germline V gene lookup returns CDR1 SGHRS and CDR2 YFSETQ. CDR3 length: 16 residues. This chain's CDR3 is CASSKGLAGHQETQYF. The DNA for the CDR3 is TGCGCCAGCAGCAAAGGACTAGCGGGGCACCAAGAGACCCAGTACTTC. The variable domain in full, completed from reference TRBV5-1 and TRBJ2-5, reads KAGVTQTPRYLIKTRGQQVTLSCSPISGHRSVSWYQQTPGQGLQFLFEYFSETQRNKGNFPGRFSGRQFSNSRSEMNVSTLELGDSALYLCASSKGLAGHQETQYFGPGTRLLVL.

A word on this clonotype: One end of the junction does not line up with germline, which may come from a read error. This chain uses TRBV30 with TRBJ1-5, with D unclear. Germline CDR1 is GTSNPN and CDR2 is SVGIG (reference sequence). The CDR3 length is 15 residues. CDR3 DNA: TGTGCCTGGGGTGTAGGTCGGATGGGCAATCAGCCCCAGCATTTT. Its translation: CAWGVGRMGNQPQHF.